The T cell receptor (beta chain) described here comes from a study of long-term antiretroviral therapy in people with HIV. Per the germline V gene, CDR1 is SGDLS and CDR2 is YYNGEE. This CDR3 contains 14 residues. V was cut by 0 bases and J by 2 bases, with 7 bases left in between. The assay used was immunoSEQ (version v3.0), run at survey level. Sequencing aimed at roughly 35,000-50,000 T-cell genomes per sample. Sequencing was performed with immunoSEQ multiplex PCR; in TCRdb, only in-frame clones are kept and a portion is missing. The table lists under 25,000 clones, about 74% of them singletons. All donors provided no fewer than one pre-ART and no fewer than two post-ART PBMC samples.

Sample: unsorted PBMCs, taken 0.5 years before starting antiretroviral therapy. This TCR was sampled from a man in his late teens or twenties with HIV. The rearrangement uses TRBV9 and TRBJ2-3, with TRBD2 as a possible D gene (5 bases). The CDR3 here is CASSVAGYTDTQYF. The CDR3 DNA reads TGTGCCAGCAGCGTAGCGGGGTACACAGATACGCAGTATTTT.